What follows are 2 T cell receptor beta chains derived from one specimen sequenced in a study of blood T cell dynamics during melanoma immunotherapy. The assay was immunoSEQ multiplex PCR, and TCRdb's table has in-frame clones only and misses some. The table has roughly 4,200 clones, around nine tenths seen once. Time point of the sample: week 3, after first cycle of checkpoint inhibitor. Here the sequenced sample was blood, taken from a patient treated with checkpoint blockade. The source of these receptors is a human donor with melanoma.

This clone was found once. The V call is TRBV5-5, the J call TRBJ2-5; D unresolved. There are 14 residues in the CDR3. Trimming took off 2 bases at V and 7 bases at J, with 15 bases between the two ends. CDR1 is SGHKS and CDR2 is YYEKEE in the germline V gene (reference sequence). The CDR3 region has the DNA TGTGCCAGCAGCTTCACGTGGGGTTCAGGGACCCAGTACTTC. As protein: CASSFTWGSGTQYF.

V and J are TRBV5-8 and TRBJ2-3; TRBD1 aligns across 9 bases. CDR3 length equals 18 residues. Per germline, CDR1 SGHTS and CDR2 YDEGEE. V dropped 2 bases and J dropped 3; count of bases not matched to a gene: 13. The CDR3: CASSLRGIGQGKTDTQYF. Here the CDR3 DNA reads TGTGCCAGCAGCTTACGAGGAATAGGACAGGGGAAGACAGATACGCAGTATTTT.